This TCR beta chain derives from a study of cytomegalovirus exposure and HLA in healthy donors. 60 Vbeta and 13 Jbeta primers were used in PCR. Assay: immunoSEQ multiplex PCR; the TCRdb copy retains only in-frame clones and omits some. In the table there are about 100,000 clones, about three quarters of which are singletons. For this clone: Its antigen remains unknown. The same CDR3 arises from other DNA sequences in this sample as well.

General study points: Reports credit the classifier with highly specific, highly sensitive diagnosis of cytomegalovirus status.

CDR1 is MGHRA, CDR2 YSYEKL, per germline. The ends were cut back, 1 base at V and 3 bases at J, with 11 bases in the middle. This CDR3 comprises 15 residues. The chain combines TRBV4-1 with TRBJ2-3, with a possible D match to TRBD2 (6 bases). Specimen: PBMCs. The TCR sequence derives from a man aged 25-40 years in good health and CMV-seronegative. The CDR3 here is CASSQGGESTDTQYF. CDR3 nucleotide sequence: TGCGCCAGCAGCCAAGGCGGGGAATCAACAGATACGCAGTATTTT.